This paragraph covers one T cell receptor beta chain sequence. Its antigen is unidentified. Germline lookup yields CDR1 SGHRS and CDR2 YFSETQ. The CDR3 contains 14 residues. V lost 4 bases to trimming and J lost 2 bases, with 12 bases between them. The data stem from a study of human thymus T cells. Study observations and caveats: Reports from related research described highly overlapping thymic repertoires among unrelated individuals.

Thymus pieces cut out during corrective heart surgery were the tissue that was used. Assay: immunoSEQ multiplex PCR; the TCRdb copy retains only in-frame clones and omits some. The profile shows tens of thousands of clones, 85% to 95% of them singletons. The specimen sequenced was thymus tissue. The clonotype was recovered from a girl younger than two with a congenital heart defect but otherwise immunologically healthy. The chain joins TRBV5-1 to TRBJ1-1; D unclear. This chain's CDR3 is CASSRRPDNTEAFF. The CDR3 nucleotides are TGCGCCAGCAGCCGGAGACCGGATAACACTGAAGCTTTCTTT.